Below, 9 T cell receptor beta chains from the same sample are listed, as sequenced in a study of cytomegalovirus exposure and HLA in healthy donors. Vbeta (60) and Jbeta (13) primers were used in the PCR. Clones were read by immunoSEQ multiplex PCR, and TCRdb kept only the in-frame ones, dropping some. Of roughly 300,000 clones listed, 86% were seen once; the top ten hold about 4%. What was sequenced was PBMCs. The receptors here all came from a man in his forties or fifties in good health and CMV-seropositive.

The chain combines TRBV7-6 with TRBJ2-2; D is unclear. V was cut by 4 bases and J by 6 bases, with 3 bases left in between. This CDR3 spans 11 amino acids. The germline V gene has CDR1 SGHVS and CDR2 FNYEAQ. CDR3 loop: CASSSSGELFF. CDR3 coding DNA: TGTGCCAGCAGCTCTTCCGGGGAGCTGTTTTTT.

The chain joins TRBV19 to TRBJ1-5, with a weak D call TRBD1 (5 bases). This CDR3 is 16 amino acids long. V was clipped by 0 bases and J by 0 bases, with 9 bases between them. CDR1 is LNHDA and CDR2 is SQIVND in the germline V gene (reference sequence). This CDR3 is CASSIDGHASNQPQHF. The CDR3, as DNA: TGTGCCAGTAGTATAGATGGACACGCTAGCAATCAGCCCCAGCATTTT.

V usage is TRBV19 and J usage is TRBJ2-7; D remains unclear. Trimming took 1 base from V and 7 from J, leaving 11 bases between them. The CDR3 contains 13 residues. Germline assignment: CDR1 LNHDA and CDR2 SQIVND (reference sequence). The CDR3: CASSIGSYGEQYF. The CDR3 nucleotides are TGTGCCAGTAGTATAGGTTCCTACGGGGAGCAGTACTTC.

This clone came up a few times. V and J are TRBV6-1 and TRBJ2-7; TRBD2 might be the D (6 bases). This CDR3 contains 13 residues. From germline, CDR1 is MNHNS and CDR2 SASEGT. Trimming stripped 3 bases from V and 3 bases from J, with 9 bases between. The CDR3 here is CASSETGSYEQYF. CDR3 coding DNA: TGTGCCAGCAGTGAGACCGGGAGCTACGAGCAGTACTTC.

This chain joins TRBV4-1 and TRBJ2-6; D is perhaps TRBD1 (5 bases). V was shortened by 6 bases and J by 0 bases, with 21 bases between the two germline ends. The CDR3 spans 19 residues. Germline lookup yields CDR1 MGHRA and CDR2 YSYEKL. The CDR3 coding sequence is TGCGCCAGCAGACCGGAGACACTGAAGGGGCCCTCTGGGGCCAACGTCCTGACTTTC. Translating it yields CASRPETLKGPSGANVLTF.

The rearrangement links TRBV7-6 to TRBJ2-2, with TRBD1 identical over 11 bases. V shed 0 bases, J shed 7 bases, and the junction held 10 bases outside the gene matches. Germline V gene sequence: CDR1 SGHVS, CDR2 FNYEAQ. CDR3 size: 18 residues. In DNA form, the CDR3 reads TGTGCCAGCAGCTTAGCGCCAGGACAGGGGGCCGTCGGCGGGGAGCTGTTTTTT. This codes for CASSLAPGQGAVGGELFF.

This chain links TRBV27 with TRBJ2-3, with no clear D. The CDR3 runs 16 residues. Germline lookup yields CDR1 MNHEY and CDR2 SMNVEV (reference sequence). V lost 0 bases and J lost 4, with 14 bases in between. The CDR3: CASSLSGVRPADTQYF. The DNA of the CDR3 is TGTGCCAGCAGTTTATCGGGCGTCAGGCCAGCAGATACGCAGTATTTT.

The chain links TRBV14 to TRBJ2-7; a possible D gene is TRBD1 (5 bases). The V end was cut by 1 base, the J end by 3 bases, with 10 bases between. The germline V gene has CDR1 SGHDN and CDR2 FVKESK. The CDR3 runs 14 residues. The CDR3 loop is CASSQGGALYEQYF. CDR3 in DNA: TGTGCCAGCAGCCAAGGTGGGGCCCTCTACGAGCAGTACTTC.

This sequence joins TRBV6-4 and TRBJ2-7; 11 bases are shared with TRBD1. V trimming: 3 bases; J trimming: 5 bases; junction bases outside the gene matches: 0. The CDR3 runs to 13 residues. CDR1 and CDR2 from the germline V gene are MRHNA and SNTAGT. The CDR3 DNA reads TGTGCCAGCAGTGAGGACAGGGGGCACGAGCAGTACTTC. This sequence encodes CASSEDRGHEQYF.